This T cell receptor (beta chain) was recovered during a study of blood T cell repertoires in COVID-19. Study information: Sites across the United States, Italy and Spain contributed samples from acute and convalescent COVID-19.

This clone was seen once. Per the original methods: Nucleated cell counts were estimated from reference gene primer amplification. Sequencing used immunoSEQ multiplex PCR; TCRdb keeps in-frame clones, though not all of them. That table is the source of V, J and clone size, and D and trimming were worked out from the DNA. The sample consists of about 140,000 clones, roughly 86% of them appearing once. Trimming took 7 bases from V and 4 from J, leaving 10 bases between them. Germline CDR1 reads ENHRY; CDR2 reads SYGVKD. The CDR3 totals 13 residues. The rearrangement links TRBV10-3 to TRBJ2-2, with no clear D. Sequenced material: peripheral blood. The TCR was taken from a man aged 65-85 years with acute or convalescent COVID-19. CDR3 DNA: TGTGCCATCACCTCCGAAGCCACCGGGGAGCTGTTTTTT. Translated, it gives CAITSEATGELFF.